Below, one TCR beta chain is given with its context. The source of the sample is a study of blood T cell repertoires in COVID-19. Individuals drawn from approximately 26 US areas were roughly 18 to 100 years old. Donors were grouped by their self-reported clinical history. Recovery meant two consecutive negative NP/OP PCR tests, professional clearance, or resolved symptoms. Trimming took 5 bases from V and 2 from J; bases not matched to a gene: 7. Germline V gene data show CDR1 as SGHRS and CDR2 as YFSETQ. The CDR3 contains 15 residues. Authors' methods: Scientists estimated how many nucleated cells there were by amplifying reference gene primers. The method was immunoSEQ multiplex PCR; TCRdb's version includes in-frame clones alone and lacks a portion of them. V, J and clone size were drawn from that table, and D and trimming were deduced from the DNA. Here the sample spans roughly 300,000 clones, 85% to 90% being singletons.

Sequences were obtained from PBMCs or T cells enriched from blood (not recorded which). This TCR was recovered from a young woman who had recovered from COVID-19. The chain is built from TRBV5-1 and TRBJ2-3, with 8 bases aligning to TRBD1. CDR3 bases: TGCGCCAGCAGTTTACCGGGACAGGTCACAGATACGCAGTATTTT. It encodes CASSLPGQVTDTQYF.